This entry lists 27 T cell receptor beta chains sequenced from one sample in a study of multiple sclerosis patients with progressive multifocal leukoencephalopathy. Time point noted: more than 5 months of natalizumab therapy. Produced via immunoSEQ multiplex PCR; TCRdb's table is partial and in-frame only. The sample lists 25,000 to 35,000 clones; nearly 90% were seen once. The sequenced sample was PBMCs, obtained from a patient treated with natalizumab. These receptors originate from a human donor with multiple sclerosis.

The J gene is TRBJ2-6, the V gene TRBV7-2, with 9 positions matching TRBD1. The germline CDR1 and CDR2 sequences are SGHTA and FQGNSA. The CDR3 contains 16 residues. V gave up 3 bases and J gave up 2 bases; unmatched junction bases: 2. DNA of the CDR3: TGTGCCAGCAGCTTCACAGGGGGCGCTGGGGCCAACGTCCTGACTTTC. Its translation: CASSFTGGAGANVLTF.

This rearrangement joins TRBV4-3 to TRBJ1-5, with TRBD1 matching over 10 bases. Trimming at V came to 0 bases and at J to 1 base, leaving 6 bases not matched to a gene. CDR3 length: 18 amino acids. The germline gives CDR1 LGHNA, CDR2 YSLEER. CDR3 loop: CASSQDGGTGASNQPQHF. The CDR3 bases are TGCGCCAGCAGCCAAGATGGGGGGACAGGGGCGAGCAATCAGCCCCAGCATTTT.

The chain uses TRBV4-2 and TRBJ2-2; 7 bases are shared with TRBD1. The CDR3 covers 16 residues. The V gene's germline CDR1 is LGHNA and CDR2 YNFKEQ. The ends lost 5 bases at V and 1 base at J; junction bases unmatched: 7. CDR3 sequence (DNA): TGTGCCAGCAGCGGACGGAACAGGGGGAACACCGGGGAGCTGTTTTTT. It is translated as CASSGRNRGNTGELFF.

The V and J genes are TRBV7-9 and TRBJ2-3; 10 bases match TRBD1. This CDR3 is built from 15 residues. Trimming removed 7 bases from V and 4 bases from J; junction bases left unmatched: 8. Germline CDR1 is SEHNR and CDR2 is FQNEAQ (reference sequence). The CDR3 here is CASNPLGTGADTQYF. The DNA for the CDR3 is TGTGCCAGCAACCCCTTGGGGACAGGGGCAGATACGCAGTATTTT.

The chain employs TRBV28 and TRBJ2-1, with 12 bases identical to TRBD2. CDR3 size: 13 residues. J was trimmed by 15 bases and V by 5 bases; bases with no gene match: 8. Germline CDR1 is MDHEN and CDR2 is SYDVKM. The CDR3 nucleotides read TGTGCCAGCAGTACCGGGACTAGCGGGTCTTCGTTCTTC. It codes for CASSTGTSGSSFF.

This clone was picked up one time. The V and J genes are TRBV25-1 and TRBJ1-2; no definite D call. Germline V gives CDR1 MGHDK, CDR2 SYGVNS. The CDR3 has 13 amino acids. The germline V and J ends were trimmed by 2 bases and 0 bases, with 4 bases remaining between them. The CDR3 region is CASSEVANYGYTF. In DNA form, the CDR3 reads TGTGCCAGCAGTGAAGTTGCTAACTATGGCTACACCTTC.

The V call is TRBV6-5, the J call TRBJ2-5; 10 nucleotides align to TRBD1. V shed 6 bases, J shed 3 bases, and the junction held 7 bases outside the gene matches. Germline values: CDR1 MNHEY, CDR2 SVGAGI. The CDR3 has 15 residues. CDR3 region: CASSPGQGFEETQYF. The CDR3 region has the DNA TGTGCCAGCAGCCCGGGACAGGGGTTTGAAGAGACCCAGTACTTC.

This chain links TRBV19 with TRBJ2-7; D tentatively fits TRBD1 or TRBD2 (5 bases each). The CDR3 runs to 16 residues. CDR1 and CDR2 from the germline V gene are LNHDA and SQIVND (reference sequence). V was clipped by 2 bases and J by 7 bases, with 21 bases between them. The CDR3 DNA is TGTGCCAGTAGTATAAACTCGGGACCCTCCTCGGGGGAGCAGTACTTC. Amino acid sequence: CASSINSGPSSGEQYF.

The chain carries TRBV7-2 and TRBJ1-6, with D possibly TRBD1 on 5 matching bases. This CDR3 is built from 16 residues. Trimming stripped 2 bases from V and 7 bases from J, with 15 bases between. Germline V CDR1 and CDR2: SGHTA, FQGNSA. CDR3 DNA sequence: TGTGCCAGCAGCTTACTAGTCCGGGGACCAAATTCACCCCTCCACTTT. It yields the protein CASSLLVRGPNSPLHF. Based on the CDR3 plus reference TRBV7-2 and TRBJ1-6, the full variable domain is GAGVSQSPSNKVTEKGKDVELRCDPISGHTALYWYRQSLGQGLEFLIYFQGNSAPDKSGLPSDRFSAERTGGSVSTLTIQRTQQEDSAVYLCASSLLVRGPNSPLHFGNGTRLTVT.

The chain uses TRBV28 and TRBJ2-1; D possibly corresponds to TRBD1 (5 bases). CDR1 and CDR2 from the germline V gene are MDHEN and SYDVKM. With 3 bases removed from V and 10 bases from J, the gap between germline ends came to 19 bases. This CDR3 is built from 15 residues. CDR3 sequence reads: CASSFGLGRLGEQFF. For the CDR3, the DNA is TGTGCCAGCAGTTTTGGGCTGGGGCGTCTCGGAGAGCAGTTCTTC.

This chain joins TRBV7-2 and TRBJ2-5, with 8 bases aligning to TRBD2. The tail of the sequence fits TRBJ2-7 better, so the J call may be wrong. The CDR3 contains 16 residues. CDR1 is SGHTA and CDR2 is FQGNSA in the germline V gene. The CDR3 reads CASSLLGAGGSYEQYF. The CDR3 DNA follows: TGTGCCAGCAGCCTCCTCGGGGCGGGAGGAAGCTACGAGCAGTACTTC.

The chain couples TRBV6-1 to TRBJ1-5; no clear D gene. Germline CDR1 reads MNHNS; CDR2 reads SASEGT. Between the trimmed V and J ends, which lost 6 bases and 0 bases, there was a span of 9 bases. The CDR3 has 14 amino acids. CDR3 sequence (DNA): TGTGCCAGCAGCTTGGCGGTTAGCAATCAGCCCCAGCATTTT. It specifies CASSLAVSNQPQHF.

The chain has TRBV4-3 and TRBJ1-5; D gene uncertain. The CDR3 covers 15 residues. Germline CDR1 reads LGHNA; CDR2 reads YSLEER. Between the trimmed V and J ends, which lost 0 bases and 3 bases, there was a span of 9 bases. This chain's CDR3 is CASSQDWPDNQPQHF. CDR3 DNA sequence: TGCGCCAGCAGCCAAGATTGGCCGGACAATCAGCCCCAGCATTTT.

This chain uses TRBV5-6 with TRBJ2-1; TRBD2 might be the D (5 bases). The V end was cut by 3 bases, the J end by 1 base, with 11 bases between. The CDR3 is 15 residues long. Germline V gene sequence: CDR1 SGHDT, CDR2 YYEEEE. This CDR3 is CASSWRRSSYNEQFF. The CDR3 DNA is TGTGCCAGCAGCTGGAGGAGAAGTTCCTACAATGAGCAGTTCTTC.

The chain employs TRBV7-3 and TRBJ2-3; tentative D call: TRBD2 (6 bases). Germline values: CDR1 SGHTA, CDR2 FQGTGA. V was shortened by 5 bases and J by 0 bases, with 15 bases between the two germline ends. This CDR3 contains 16 residues. The CDR3 here is CASSPLSGFSTDTQYF. The DNA of the CDR3 is TGTGCCAGCAGCCCCCTTAGCGGATTCAGCACAGATACGCAGTATTTT.

The chain is built from TRBV5-5 and TRBJ1-5; D might be TRBD1 (5 bases). Looked up from germline, CDR1 is SGHKS and CDR2 is YYEKEE (reference sequence). Trimming left V 6 bases short and J 6 bases short, with 16 bases between. The CDR3 is 14 residues long. CDR3 sequence reads: CASTPGDWSQPQHF. The CDR3 DNA reads as TGTGCCAGCACTCCTGGGGACTGGAGTCAGCCCCAGCATTTT.

The rearrangement uses TRBV6-6 and TRBJ2-7; TRBD2 matches at 9 bases. The CDR3 contains 15 residues. Trimming cost V 0 bases and J 3 bases; bases outside gene matches: 3. Germline lookup yields CDR1 MNHNY and CDR2 SVGAGI (reference sequence). CDR3 DNA: TGTGCCAGCAGTTACTCTGGTAGCGGGAGCTACGAGCAGTACTTC. Its translation: CASSYSGSGSYEQYF.

A single count supports this clone. This chain uses TRBV5-6 with TRBJ2-1; D is uncertain. Per germline, CDR1 SGHDT and CDR2 YYEEEE. The CDR3 runs to 15 residues. V was clipped by 1 base and J by 4 bases, with 12 bases between them. The CDR3 nucleotides read TGTGCCAGCAGCTTGAAAGGTTTGGGGTACAATGAGCAGTTCTTC. Amino acids: CASSLKGLGYNEQFF.

The V gene is TRBV13, the J gene TRBJ1-4; D possibly corresponds to TRBD1 (5 bases). V lost 5 bases to trimming and J lost 8 bases, with 15 bases between them. This CDR3 has 14 residues. Germline V CDR1 and CDR2: PRHDT, FYEKMQ (reference sequence). DNA for the CDR3: TGTGCCAGCAGCGAAAGGGGAGGGAAAGAAAAACTGTTTTTT. It translates to CASSERGGKEKLFF.

The V gene is TRBV9, the J gene TRBJ2-2; 8 bases are shared with TRBD1. With V trimmed by 0 bases and J by 1 base, 2 bases remained unmatched. Germline values: CDR1 SGDLS, CDR2 YYNGEE. This CDR3 is built from 16 residues. The CDR3 protein is CASSVAGGVNTGELFF. The CDR3 bases are TGTGCCAGCAGCGTAGCAGGGGGCGTGAACACCGGGGAGCTGTTTTTT.

This rearrangement joins TRBV28 to TRBJ2-5, with a possible D match to TRBD2 (5 bases). The V and J ends lost 5 bases and 3 bases respectively, with 13 bases between them. Germline CDR1 reads MDHEN; CDR2 reads SYDVKM. The CDR3 loop spans 14 amino acids. The CDR3, as DNA: TGTGCCAGCAGTAGGCCCTTGGGAGAAGAGACCCAGTACTTC. Translated, it gives CASSRPLGEETQYF.

The genes are TRBV7-9 and TRBJ1-1, with D unclear. CDR3 length equals 13 residues. Trimming left V 3 bases short and J 10 bases short, with 15 bases between. Germline values: CDR1 SEHNR, CDR2 FQNEAQ (reference sequence). In DNA, the CDR3 is TGTGCCAGCAGCTTCACCTCAGGCCGACGAGCTTTCTTT. Amino acid sequence: CASSFTSGRRAFF. Full variable domain (missing parts from reference TRBV7-9 and TRBJ1-1): DTGVSQNPRHKITKRGQNVTFRCDPISEHNRLYWYRQTLGQGPEFLTYFQNEAQLEKSRLLSDRFSAERPKGSFSTLEIQRTEQGDSAMYLCASSFTSGRRAFFGQGTRLTVV.

The chain joins TRBV2 to TRBJ2-1; 10 nucleotides line up with TRBD2. Germline loops: CDR1 SNHLY, CDR2 FYNNEI. This CDR3 is built from 13 residues. The ends lost 9 bases at V and 9 bases at J; junction bases unmatched: 8. The CDR3 region is CARATSGSGEQFF. The CDR3 region has the DNA TGTGCCAGAGCGACTAGCGGGTCCGGTGAGCAGTTCTTC. The full variable domain, with the rest looked up from reference TRBV2 and TRBJ2-1, is EPEVTQTPSHQVTQMGQEVILRCVPISNHLYFYWYRQILGQKVEFLVSFYNNEISEKSEIFDDQFSVERPDGSNFTLKIRSTKLEDSAMYFCARATSGSGEQFFGPGTRLTVL.

The chain couples TRBV11-2 to TRBJ2-5, with 7 bases lining up with TRBD2. The J call could be wrong; TRBJ2-7 is a better fit for the DNA end. The CDR3 has 15 residues. Looked up from germline, CDR1 is SGHAT and CDR2 is FQNNGV. CDR3 sequence: CASSLASGPFYEQYF. DNA for the CDR3: TGTGCCAGCAGCTTAGCTAGCGGCCCTTTCTACGAGCAGTACTTC.

This sequence joins TRBV6-4 and TRBJ2-3; 9 bases are shared with TRBD1. The V gene end was trimmed by 4 bases and the J gene end by 2 bases; junction bases not matched to a gene: 7. This CDR3 is 16 amino acids long. Germline loops: CDR1 MRHNA, CDR2 SNTAGT. As DNA, the CDR3 is TGTGCCAGCAGTGTGGAACAGGGGGCCCACACAGATACGCAGTATTTT. This codes for CASSVEQGAHTDTQYF.

This chain links TRBV6-4 with TRBJ2-1; no firm D call. CDR1 MRHNA and CDR2 SNTAGT come from the germline V gene. Deletions cut 3 bases from V and 1 base from J, with 10 bases between. This CDR3 comprises 15 residues. This chain's CDR3 is CASSEYPGSYNEQFF. CDR3 nucleotides: TGTGCCAGCAGTGAATATCCCGGGTCCTACAATGAGCAGTTCTTC.

The rearrangement joins TRBV6-1 to TRBJ1-3; D is undetermined. V gave up 2 bases and J gave up 0 bases, with 14 bases separating them. CDR1 is MNHNS and CDR2 is SASEGT in the germline V gene. This CDR3 contains 17 residues. CDR3 sequence reads: CASSELVQILSGNTIYF. The CDR3 nucleotides are TGTGCCAGCAGTGAACTGGTCCAGATCCTCTCTGGAAACACCATATATTTT.